What follows are 5 T cell receptor beta chains derived from one specimen sequenced in a study of cytomegalovirus exposure and HLA in healthy donors. Vbeta (60) and Jbeta (13) primers were used in the PCR. Profiling relied on immunoSEQ multiplex PCR, and the TCRdb table lists in-frame clones only, not all of them. The sample records under 150,000 clones, approximately 9% being singletons. The source material was PBMCs. The receptor set was obtained from a male donor in good health and CMV-seronegative.

This chain links TRBV27 with TRBJ2-7, with TRBD2 identical over 7 bases. This CDR3 spans 13 amino acids. Germline V gene sequence: CDR1 MNHEY, CDR2 SMNVEV (reference sequence). The junction had 7 bases not matched to a gene; V was cut back by 6 bases and J by 5 bases. The CDR3 sequence: CASSHRGDHEQYF. As DNA, the CDR3 is TGTGCCAGCAGCCACCGGGGGGACCACGAGCAGTACTTC.

There are a few counts of this clone. V usage is TRBV7-6 and J usage is TRBJ1-6, with D tentatively TRBD1 (6 bases). Germline values: CDR1 SGHVS, CDR2 FNYEAQ. V lost 5 bases and J 0 bases, leaving 14 bases between the germline ends. This CDR3 has 17 amino acids. This CDR3 is CASSPRGVLSYNSPLHF. CDR3 nucleotides: TGTGCCAGCAGCCCCAGGGGAGTTCTCTCCTATAATTCACCCCTCCACTTT.

The chain carries TRBV9 and TRBJ1-2, with TRBD1 as a possible D gene (5 bases). The germline V gene has CDR1 SGDLS and CDR2 YYNGEE. Trimming removed 0 bases from V and 5 bases from J, with 8 bases in between. The CDR3 extends over 13 amino acids. This chain's CDR3 is CASSVEQAYGYTF. The CDR3 DNA sequence: TGTGCCAGCAGCGTAGAACAGGCGTATGGCTACACCTTC.

In its sample, this clone was seen a few times. The V gene is TRBV5-1, the J gene TRBJ1-1, with 9 bases lining up with TRBD1. CDR3 length equals 16 residues. Looked up from germline, CDR1 is SGHRS and CDR2 is YFSETQ. The J segment lost 1 base and the V segment lost 4 bases, leaving 8 bases of the junction unmatched. CDR3 sequence: CASSPGTGWENTEAFF. In DNA, the CDR3 is TGCGCCAGCAGCCCTGGGACAGGGTGGGAGAACACTGAAGCTTTCTTT.

This clone has a handful of counts. V is TRBV10-2 and J is TRBJ2-7; 8 bases are a match to TRBD1. The CDR3 runs to 14 residues. V gave up 6 bases and J gave up 0 bases; unmatched junction bases: 4. Germline lookup yields CDR1 WSHSY and CDR2 SAAADI. CDR3 nucleotides: TGCGCCAGCAGGTGGGGGACAGGCTCCTACGAGCAGTACTTC. Protein product: CASRWGTGSYEQYF.